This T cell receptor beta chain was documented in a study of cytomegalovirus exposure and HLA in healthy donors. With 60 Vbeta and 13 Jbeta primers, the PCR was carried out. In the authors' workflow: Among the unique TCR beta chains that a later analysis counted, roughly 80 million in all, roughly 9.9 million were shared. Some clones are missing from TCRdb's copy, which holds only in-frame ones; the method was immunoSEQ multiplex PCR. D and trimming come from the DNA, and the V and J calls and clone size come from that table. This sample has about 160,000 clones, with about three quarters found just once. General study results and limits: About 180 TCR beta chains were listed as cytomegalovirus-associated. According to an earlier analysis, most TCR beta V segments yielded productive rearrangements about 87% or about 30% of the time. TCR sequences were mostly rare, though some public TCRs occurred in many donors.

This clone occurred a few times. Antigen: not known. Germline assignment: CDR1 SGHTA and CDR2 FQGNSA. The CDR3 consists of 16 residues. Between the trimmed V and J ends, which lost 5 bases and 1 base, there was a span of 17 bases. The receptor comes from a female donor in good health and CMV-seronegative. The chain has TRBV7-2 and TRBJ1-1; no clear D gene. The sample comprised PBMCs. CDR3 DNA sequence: TGTGCCAGCAGCCCCCGGGCCGGAGGTGCGAACACTGAAGCTTTCTTT. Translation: CASSPRAGGANTEAFF.